This TCR beta chain was recovered during a study of blood T cell repertoires in COVID-19 (dated by TCRdb to about 2020). General notes on the study: Samples covering the acute and convalescent phases of COVID-19 were provided by collaborators in the United States, Italy and Spain. The material from the prospective study consisted of cDNA or gDNA derived from T cells, B-cell-depleted T cells, or PBMCs. Subjects who had been exposed to COVID-19, were actively infected with it, or had recovered from it provided the deeply sampled blood TCRbeta repertoires that made up the dataset. A freely available public database, intended as a resource for researchers studying the immune response to SARS-CoV-2, is where the repertoires were released. The samples were drawn from two sources: the first 160 participants of the ongoing ImmuneRACE study, and 1,254 subjects contributed by 6 global collaborators. A de-identified subject ID, COVID-19 status, age in years and sex were almost always included in the sample metadata. Where HLA class I and class II types were available, the types were taken from metadata supplied by the sample provider, not from assay-based typing. Overall study results and their limits: Clinical and demographic metadata were provided uncurated, with the amount varying by source and participant.

Whole blood was collected in K2EDTA tubes by collaborating institutions according to the institutions' own protocols. For TCRbeta analysis, collaborators shipped samples as frozen whole blood, isolated PBMCs, or DNA extracted from either of those sample types. The immunoSEQ Assay, a bias-controlled multiplex PCR, was used to amplify TCRbeta CDR3 regions from genomic DNA. The study's own analysis went as follows. The number of nucleated cells in each sample was estimated by amplification of reference gene primers within the assay. To quantify the absolute abundance of each unique TCRbeta CDR3 rearrangement, sequence reads were collapsed and filtered. For each sample, productive Simpson clonality was calculated as the square root of Simpson's diversity index over productive rearrangements. Drawn from immuneACCESS, this table holds only the in-frame rearrangements with V and J called that TCRdb kept. Clones are partly lost; checked studies trace under half to an unresolved V gene and leave the rest unexplained. That table is the source of V, J and clone size, and D and trimming were worked out from the DNA. This sample holds approximately 80,000 clones; about 82% were observed only once. 8% of the sample comes from the top ten.

In the case of this clone: No cognate antigen has been identified for it. Base qualities are not recorded, but no much larger clone differs from it by a single base.

The source of this sequence is a man aged 45-60 years with active COVID-19. Sequencing used peripheral blood.

The nucleotides are TGTGCCAGCAGCTTAGCGCTCGGTCTAGGGGAGCTGTTTTTT. Translated, this is CASSLALGLGELFF. The rearranged segments are TRBV7-8 and TRBJ2-2, with no reliable assignment of the D segment. Trimming costs V 0 bases and J 8 bases, and their ends lie 10 bases apart. The CDR3 goes from the cysteine to the phenylalanine over 14 residues. The CDR3 DNA has 42 bases and is translated from base 1. From a lookup of the germline V gene, CDR1 and CDR2 are SGHVS and FQNEAQ. Reference TRBV7-8 and TRBJ2-2 genes cover what lies past the CDR3, so the full variable domain is GAGVSQSPRYKVAKRGQDVALRCDPISGHVSLFWYQQALGQGPEFLTYFQNEAQLDKSGLPSDRFFAERPEGSVSTLKIQRTQQEDSAVYLCASSLALGLGELFFGEGSRLTVL.